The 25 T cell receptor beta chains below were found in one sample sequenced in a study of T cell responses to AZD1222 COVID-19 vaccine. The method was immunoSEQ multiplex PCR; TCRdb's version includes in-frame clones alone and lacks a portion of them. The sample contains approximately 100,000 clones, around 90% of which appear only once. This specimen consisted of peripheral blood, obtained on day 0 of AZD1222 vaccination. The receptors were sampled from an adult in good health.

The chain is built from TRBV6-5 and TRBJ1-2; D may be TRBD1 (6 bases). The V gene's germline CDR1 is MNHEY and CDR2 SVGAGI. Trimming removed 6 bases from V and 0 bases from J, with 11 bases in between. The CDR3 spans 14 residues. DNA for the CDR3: TGTGCCAGCAGGCAGACAGGAACTAACTATGGCTACACCTTC. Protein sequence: CASRQTGTNYGYTF.

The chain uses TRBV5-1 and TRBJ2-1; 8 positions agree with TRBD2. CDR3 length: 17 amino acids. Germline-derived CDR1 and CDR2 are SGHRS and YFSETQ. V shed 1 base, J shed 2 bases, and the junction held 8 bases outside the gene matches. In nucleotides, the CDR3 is TGCGCCAGCAGCTTGTATCAGCGGGAGTTGGCCTACAATGAGCAGTTCTTC. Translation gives CASSLYQRELAYNEQFF.

CDR3 sequence: CASSSRGTQGANTEAFF. The CDR3 nucleotides are TGTGCCAGCAGCTCAAGGGGAACACAGGGAGCGAACACTGAAGCTTTCTTT. The gene calls are TRBV7-6 and TRBJ1-1; D is possibly TRBD1 (6 bases). The CDR3 totals 17 residues. Trimming pared 4 bases from V and 1 base from J, leaving 19 bases between. From germline, CDR1 is SGHVS and CDR2 FNYEAQ.

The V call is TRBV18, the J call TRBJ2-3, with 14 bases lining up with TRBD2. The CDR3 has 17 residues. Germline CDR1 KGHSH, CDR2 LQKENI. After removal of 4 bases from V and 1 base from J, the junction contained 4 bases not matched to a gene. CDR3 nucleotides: TGTGCCAGCTCACGAGGGACTAGCGGGAGTGGCACAGATACGCAGTATTTT. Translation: CASSRGTSGSGTDTQYF.

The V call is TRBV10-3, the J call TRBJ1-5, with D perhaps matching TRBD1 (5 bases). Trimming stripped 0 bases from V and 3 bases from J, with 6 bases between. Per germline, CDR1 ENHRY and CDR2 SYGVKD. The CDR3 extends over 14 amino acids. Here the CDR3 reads CAISESTANQPQHF. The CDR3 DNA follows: TGTGCCATCAGTGAGTCGACAGCCAATCAGCCCCAGCATTTT.

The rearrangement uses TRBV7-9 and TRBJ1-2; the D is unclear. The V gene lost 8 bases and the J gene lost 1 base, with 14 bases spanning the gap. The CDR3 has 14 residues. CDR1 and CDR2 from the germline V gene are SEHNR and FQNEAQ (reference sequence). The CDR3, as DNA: TGTGCCAGCGGAACCCAAGACCTTAACTATGGCTACACCTTC. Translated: CASGTQDLNYGYTF.

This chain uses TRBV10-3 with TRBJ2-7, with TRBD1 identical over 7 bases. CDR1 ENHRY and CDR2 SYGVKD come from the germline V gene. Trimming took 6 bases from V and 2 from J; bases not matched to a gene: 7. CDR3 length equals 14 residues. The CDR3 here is CAIRKQGSTYEQYF. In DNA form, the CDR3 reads TGTGCCATCAGGAAACAGGGGTCGACCTACGAGCAGTACTTC.

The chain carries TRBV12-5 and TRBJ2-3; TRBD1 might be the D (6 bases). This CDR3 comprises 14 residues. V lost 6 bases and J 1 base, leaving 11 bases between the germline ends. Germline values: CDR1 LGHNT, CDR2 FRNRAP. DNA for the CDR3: TGTGCTAGTGGGGGGGCGGCTCGCACAGATACGCAGTATTTT. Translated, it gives CASGGAARTDTQYF.

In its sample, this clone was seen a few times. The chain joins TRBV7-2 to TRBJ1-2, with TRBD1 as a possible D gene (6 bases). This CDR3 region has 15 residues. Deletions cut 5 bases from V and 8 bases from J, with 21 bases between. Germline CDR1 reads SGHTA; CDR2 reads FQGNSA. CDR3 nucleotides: TGTGCCAGCAGCCCGCTACAGGGCTCCTCCTGGGGCTACACCTTC. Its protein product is CASSPLQGSSWGYTF.

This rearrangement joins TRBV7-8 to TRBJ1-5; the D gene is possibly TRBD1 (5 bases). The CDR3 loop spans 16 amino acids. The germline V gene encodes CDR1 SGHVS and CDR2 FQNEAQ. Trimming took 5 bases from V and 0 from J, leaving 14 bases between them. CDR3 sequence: CASSVGVQHSNQPQHF. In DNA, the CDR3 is TGTGCCAGCAGCGTGGGGGTTCAGCATAGCAATCAGCCCCAGCATTTT.

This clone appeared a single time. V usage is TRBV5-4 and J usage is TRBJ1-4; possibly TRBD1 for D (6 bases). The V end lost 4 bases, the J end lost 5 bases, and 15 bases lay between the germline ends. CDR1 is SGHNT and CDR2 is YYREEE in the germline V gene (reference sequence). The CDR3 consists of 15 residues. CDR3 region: CASSIQTGSNEKLFF. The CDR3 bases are TGTGCCAGCAGCATACAGACAGGTTCGAATGAAAAACTGTTTTTT.

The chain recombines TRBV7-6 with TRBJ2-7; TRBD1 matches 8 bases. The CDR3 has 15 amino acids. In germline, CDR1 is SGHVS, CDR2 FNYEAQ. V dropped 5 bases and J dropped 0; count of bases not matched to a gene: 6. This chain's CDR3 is CASSVGQVSSYEQYF. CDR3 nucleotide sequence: TGTGCCAGCAGCGTGGGACAGGTCAGCTCCTACGAGCAGTACTTC.

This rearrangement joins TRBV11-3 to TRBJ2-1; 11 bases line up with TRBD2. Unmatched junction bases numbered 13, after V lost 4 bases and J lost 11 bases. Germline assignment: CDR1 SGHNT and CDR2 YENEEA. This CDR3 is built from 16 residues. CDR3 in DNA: TGTGCCAGCAGCTCCCAGGGGGTAGCGGGAGGGCCGCAGCAGTTCTTC. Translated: CASSSQGVAGGPQQFF.

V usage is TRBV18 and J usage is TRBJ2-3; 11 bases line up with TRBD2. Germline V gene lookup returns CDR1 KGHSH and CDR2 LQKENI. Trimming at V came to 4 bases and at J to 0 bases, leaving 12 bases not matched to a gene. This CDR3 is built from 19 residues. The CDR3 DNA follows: TGTGCCAGCTCACTATCCGCCCGCGGACTAGCGGGTAGCACAGATACGCAGTATTTT. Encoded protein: CASSLSARGLAGSTDTQYF.

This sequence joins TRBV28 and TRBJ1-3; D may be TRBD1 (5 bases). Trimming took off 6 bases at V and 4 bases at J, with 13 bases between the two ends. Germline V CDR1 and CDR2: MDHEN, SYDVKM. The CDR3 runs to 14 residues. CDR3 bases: TGTGCCAGCAGCCAGACAGCTTCAGGAAACACCATATATTTT. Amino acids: CASSQTASGNTIYF.

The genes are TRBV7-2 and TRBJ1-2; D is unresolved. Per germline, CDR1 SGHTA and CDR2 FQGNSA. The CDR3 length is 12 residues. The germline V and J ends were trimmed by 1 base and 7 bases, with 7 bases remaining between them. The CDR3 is CASSLGLGGYTF. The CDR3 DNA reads TGTGCCAGCAGCTTAGGGCTCGGTGGCTACACCTTC.

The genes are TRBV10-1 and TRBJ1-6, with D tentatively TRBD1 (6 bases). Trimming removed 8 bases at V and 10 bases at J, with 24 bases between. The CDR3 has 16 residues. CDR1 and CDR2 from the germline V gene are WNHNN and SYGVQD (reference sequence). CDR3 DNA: TGCGCCAGCGAGAAAAAGCACAGGGTGTTGGAATCACCCCTCCACTTT. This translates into CASEKKHRVLESPLHF.

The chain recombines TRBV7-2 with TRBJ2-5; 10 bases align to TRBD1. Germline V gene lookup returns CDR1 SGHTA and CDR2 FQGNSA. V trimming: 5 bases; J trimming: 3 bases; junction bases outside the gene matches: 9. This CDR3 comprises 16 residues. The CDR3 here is CASSPGPGQGEETQYF. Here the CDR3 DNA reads TGTGCCAGCAGCCCCGGACCCGGACAGGGGGAAGAGACCCAGTACTTC.

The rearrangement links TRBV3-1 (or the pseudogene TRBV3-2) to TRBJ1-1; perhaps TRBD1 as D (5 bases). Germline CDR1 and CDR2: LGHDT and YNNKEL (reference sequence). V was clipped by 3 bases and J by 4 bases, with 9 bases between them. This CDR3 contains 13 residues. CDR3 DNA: TGTGCCAGCAGCCAGGGGGTAACCACTGAAGCTTTCTTT. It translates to CASSQGVTTEAFF.

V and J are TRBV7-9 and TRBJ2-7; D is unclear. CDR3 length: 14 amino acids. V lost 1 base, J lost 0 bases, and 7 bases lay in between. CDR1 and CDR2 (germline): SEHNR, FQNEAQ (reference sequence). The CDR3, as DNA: TGTGCCAGCAGCTTAGTGGGGATCTCCTACGAGCAGTACTTC. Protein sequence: CASSLVGISYEQYF.

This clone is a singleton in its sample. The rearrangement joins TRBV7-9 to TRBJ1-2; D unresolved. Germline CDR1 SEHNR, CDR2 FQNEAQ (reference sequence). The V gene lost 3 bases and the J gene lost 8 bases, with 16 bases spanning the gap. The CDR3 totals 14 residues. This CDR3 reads CASSFVEHKGGYTF. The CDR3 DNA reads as TGTGCCAGCAGCTTCGTCGAACACAAGGGAGGCTACACCTTC.

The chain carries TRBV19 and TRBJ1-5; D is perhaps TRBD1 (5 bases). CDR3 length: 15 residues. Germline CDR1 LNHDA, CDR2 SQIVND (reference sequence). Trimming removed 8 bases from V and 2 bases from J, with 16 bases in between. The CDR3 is CASWGLGEGNQPQHF. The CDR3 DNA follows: TGTGCCAGTTGGGGCCTAGGGGAGGGCAATCAGCCCCAGCATTTT.

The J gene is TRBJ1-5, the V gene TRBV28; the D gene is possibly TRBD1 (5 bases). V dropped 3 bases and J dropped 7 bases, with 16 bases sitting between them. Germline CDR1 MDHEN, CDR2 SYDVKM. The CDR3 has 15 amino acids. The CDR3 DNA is TGTGCCAGCAGTTTTAACAGCCGCGGGGGACAGCCCCAGCATTTT. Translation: CASSFNSRGGQPQHF.

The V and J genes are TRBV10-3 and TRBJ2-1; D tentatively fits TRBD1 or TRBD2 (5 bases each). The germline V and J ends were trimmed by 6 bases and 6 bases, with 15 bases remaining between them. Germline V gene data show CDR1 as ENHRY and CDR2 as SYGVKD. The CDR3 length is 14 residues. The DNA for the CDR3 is TGTGCCATCAGGGGGGACCACTTGGGCAATGAGCAGTTCTTC. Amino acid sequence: CAIRGDHLGNEQFF.

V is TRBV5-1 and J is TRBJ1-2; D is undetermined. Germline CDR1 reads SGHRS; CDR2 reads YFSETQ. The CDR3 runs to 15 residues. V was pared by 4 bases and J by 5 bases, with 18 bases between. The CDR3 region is CASSLIEQGSYGYTF. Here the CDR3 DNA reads TGCGCCAGCAGCCTCATAGAACAAGGGAGTTATGGCTACACCTTC.